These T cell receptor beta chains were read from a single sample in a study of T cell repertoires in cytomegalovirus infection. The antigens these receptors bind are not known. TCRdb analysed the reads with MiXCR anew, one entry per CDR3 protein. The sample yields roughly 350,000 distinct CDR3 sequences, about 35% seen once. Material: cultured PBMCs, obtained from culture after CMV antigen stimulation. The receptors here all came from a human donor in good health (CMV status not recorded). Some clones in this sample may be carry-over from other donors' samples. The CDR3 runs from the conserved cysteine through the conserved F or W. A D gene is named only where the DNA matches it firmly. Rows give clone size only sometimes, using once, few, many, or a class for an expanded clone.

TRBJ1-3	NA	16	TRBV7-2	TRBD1	CASSSGQGSSGNTIYF	TGTGCCAGCAGCTCGGGACAGGGGAGCTCTGGAAACACCATATATTTT
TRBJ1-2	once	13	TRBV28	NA	CASNRVGNYGYTF	TGTGCCAGCAACAGGGTTGGGAACTATGGCTACACCTTC
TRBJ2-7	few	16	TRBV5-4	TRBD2	CASSLDGLAGSYEQYF	TGTGCCAGCAGCTTGGACGGACTAGCGGGATCCTACGAGCAGTACTTC
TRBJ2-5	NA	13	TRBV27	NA	CASRLVGQETQYF	TGTGCCAGCAGGCTCGTAGGCCAAGAGACCCAGTACTTC
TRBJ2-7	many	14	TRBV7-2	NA	CASSWGDGIYEQYF	TGTGCCAGCAGCTGGGGGGACGGGATCTACGAGCAGTACTTC
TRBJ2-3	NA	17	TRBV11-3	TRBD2	CASSPRGLAVPPDTQYF	TGTGCCAGCAGCCCTAGGGGACTAGCGGTCCCACCGGATACGCAGTATTTT
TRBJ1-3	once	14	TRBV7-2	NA	CASSLKGSGNTIYF	TGTGCCAGCAGCTTAAAAGGCTCTGGAAACACCATATATTTT
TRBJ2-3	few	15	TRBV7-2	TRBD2	CASSLDREDTDTQYF	TGTGCCAGCAGCTTAGATCGGGAGGACACAGATACGCAGTATTTT
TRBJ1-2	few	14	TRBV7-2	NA	CASSFSPENYGYTF	TGTGCCAGCAGCTTTTCTCCCGAAAACTATGGCTACACCTTC
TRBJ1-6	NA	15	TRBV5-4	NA	CASSPSGQVASPLHF	TGTGCCAGCAGCCCCTCGGGCCAAGTTGCTTCACCCCTCCACTTT
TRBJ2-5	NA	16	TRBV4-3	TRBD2	CASSQDSPGGMETQYF	TGCGCCAGCAGCCAAGATTCGCCGGGAGGGATGGAGACCCAGTACTTC
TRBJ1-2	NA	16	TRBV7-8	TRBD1	CASSLAGTVGGYGYTF	TGTGCCAGCAGCTTAGCCGGGACAGTCGGGGGCTATGGCTACACCTTC
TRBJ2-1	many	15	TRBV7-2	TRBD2	CASRPSGAAYNEQFF	TGTGCCAGCAGGCCTAGCGGGGCCGCCTACAATGAGCAGTTCTTC
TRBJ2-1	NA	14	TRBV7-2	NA	CASSLDPGYNEQFF	TGTGCCAGCAGCTTAGATCCAGGGTACAATGAGCAGTTCTTC
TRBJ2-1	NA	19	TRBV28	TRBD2	CASRTRPGLAGGRNNEQFF	TGTGCCAGCAGGACACGTCCGGGACTAGCGGGAGGGAGGAACAATGAGCAGTTCTTC
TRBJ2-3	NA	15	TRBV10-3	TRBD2	CAISVGGAGTDTQYF	TGTGCCATCAGTGTTGGAGGAGCGGGGACAGATACGCAGTATTTT
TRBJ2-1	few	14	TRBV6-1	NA	CATTNEGGINEQFF	TGTGCCACCACGAACGAGGGAGGAATCAATGAGCAGTTCTTC
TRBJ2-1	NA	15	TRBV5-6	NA	CASSVGVNSYNEQFF	TGTGCCAGCAGCGTAGGAGTAAACTCCTACAATGAGCAGTTCTTC